The rows below give T cell receptor beta chains drawn from one sample of a study of cytotoxic CD8 clonotypes in ibrutinib-treated CLL. Generated by immunoSEQ multiplex PCR, the TCRdb table keeps only in-frame clones and is missing some. The table records roughly 160,000 clones, more than 75% of them present only once. Sequences were derived from PBMCs, sampled after 12 months of ibrutinib treatment. These receptors were collected from a human donor with chronic lymphocytic leukemia. Each CDR3 is given with its conserved first and last residue. A D gene is named only where the DNA matches it firmly. Clone size appears in some rows only: once, few, many, or a class for an expanded clone.

d_call j_call v_call clone_size cdr3_aa cdr3_nt
NA TRBJ1-5 TRBV19 few CASSTRGPQHF TGTGCCAGTAGTACCCGAGGGCCCCAGCATTTT
TRBD2 TRBJ2-7 TRBV7-9 NA CASSSPGSGRAGGEQYF TGTGCCAGCAGCTCCCCGGGTAGCGGGAGGGCCGGAGGCGAGCAGTACTTC
NA TRBJ2-4 TRBV7-2 NA CASSLEERSAVLAKNIQYF TGTGCCAGCAGCTTGGAGGAACGGTCGGCTGTCCTAGCCAAAAACATTCAGTACTTC
TRBD2 TRBJ2-1 TRBV9 NA CASSDRGELYNEQFF TGTGCCAGCAGCGACCGGGGGGAGCTTTACAATGAGCAGTTCTTC
NA TRBJ1-4 TRBV4-3 NA CASSHATGRDEKLFF TGCGCCAGCAGCCACGCTACAGGGAGAGATGAAAAACTGTTTTTT
NA TRBJ1-2 TRBV5-4 NA CASSLLEGARGYTF TGTGCCAGCAGCTTGCTAGAAGGGGCTCGAGGCTACACCTTC
NA TRBJ1-5 TRBV28 NA CASSSRVRNQPQHF TGTGCCAGCAGTTCCAGGGTTAGGAATCAGCCCCAGCATTTT
TRBD1 TRBJ2-6 TRBV28 NA CASSLTGSGANVLTF TGTGCCAGCAGTTTGACAGGGTCTGGGGCCAACGTCCTGACTTTC
NA TRBJ1-2 TRBV29-1 NA CSVDNPISAALKIGGLDYGYTF NA
NA TRBJ2-1 TRBV28 NA CASSPVLQGGEQFF TGTGCCAGCAGCCCGGTTCTCCAGGGCGGTGAGCAGTTCTTC
TRBD2 TRBJ2-3 TRBV15 NA CATSREGLAGGAQYF TGTGCCACCAGCAGAGAGGGACTAGCGGGGGGTGCGCAGTATTTT
TRBD2 TRBJ2-7 TRBV18 NA CASSLSSTSDYEQYF TGTGCCAGCTCACTTTCCTCGACTAGCGACTACGAGCAGTACTTC
NA TRBJ1-1 TRBV7-2 NA CASSLVMGEAFF TGTGCCAGCAGCTTAGTTATGGGAGAAGCTTTCTTT
TRBD1 TRBJ1-1 TRBV7-3 NA CASSLGTGGGEAFF TGTGCCAGCAGCCTAGGGACAGGAGGGGGTGAAGCTTTCTTT
TRBD2 TRBJ2-5 TRBV7-2 NA CASSLWRSGGGETQYF TGTGCCAGCAGCTTGTGGCGGTCGGGAGGGGGTGAGACCCAGTACTTC
TRBD2 TRBJ2-1 TRBV7-3 NA CASSPLSGKNNEQFF TGTGCCAGCAGCCCCCTTAGCGGGAAGAACAATGAGCAGTTCTTC
TRBD2 TRBJ2-7 TRBV11-3 NA CASSPSGRIYEQYF TGTGCCAGCAGCCCTAGCGGGAGAATATACGAGCAGTACTTC
TRBD2 TRBJ2-3 TRBV19 NA CASSLRTSGDTQYF TGTGCCAGTAGTCTCCGGACTAGCGGGGATACGCAGTATTTT
NA TRBJ1-4 TRBV28 NA CASSLRGPQGEKLFF TGTGCCAGCAGTTTAAGGGGACCTCAGGGCGAAAAACTGTTTTTT
NA TRBJ2-2 TRBV19 few CASTGAGGVNTGELFF TGTGCCAGTACCGGGGCCGGCGGGGTGAACACCGGGGAGCTGTTTTTT
TRBD2 TRBJ2-2 TRBV5-4 NA CASSLILGLARNTGGLFF TGTGCCAGCAGCCTGATCTTGGGACTAGCGAGGAACACCGGGGGGCTGTTTTTT
TRBD2 TRBJ2-7 TRBV15 few CATSRDSGGRSYEQYF TGTGCCACCAGCAGAGATTCGGGGGGGCGCTCCTACGAGCAGTACTTC
NA TRBJ2-7 TRBV6-5 NA CASSKDVSYEQYF TGTGCCAGCAGTAAAGACGTCTCCTACGAGCAGTACTTC
TRBD2 TRBJ2-4 TRBV19 once CASNTLAGAKNIQYF TGTGCCAGTAATACCTTAGCGGGAGCCAAAAACATTCAGTACTTC
NA TRBJ1-6 TRBV11-2 NA CASSLGDDSYNSPLHF TGTGCCAGCAGCTTGGGGGACGACTCCTATAATTCACCCCTCCACTTT
TRBD1 TRBJ2-7 TRBV7-2 NA CASSPRPGGYEQYF TGTGCCAGCAGCCCCCGCCCAGGGGGATACGAGCAGTACTTC
NA TRBJ1-4 TRBV30 NA CAWSSGQRAPTNEKLFF TGTGCCTGGAGTTCCGGACAGCGAGCTCCAACTAATGAAAAACTGTTTTTT
NA TRBJ1-1 TRBV5-1 few CASSSKGGSADTEAFF TGCGCCAGCAGCTCGAAGGGAGGGTCCGCCGACACTGAAGCTTTCTTT